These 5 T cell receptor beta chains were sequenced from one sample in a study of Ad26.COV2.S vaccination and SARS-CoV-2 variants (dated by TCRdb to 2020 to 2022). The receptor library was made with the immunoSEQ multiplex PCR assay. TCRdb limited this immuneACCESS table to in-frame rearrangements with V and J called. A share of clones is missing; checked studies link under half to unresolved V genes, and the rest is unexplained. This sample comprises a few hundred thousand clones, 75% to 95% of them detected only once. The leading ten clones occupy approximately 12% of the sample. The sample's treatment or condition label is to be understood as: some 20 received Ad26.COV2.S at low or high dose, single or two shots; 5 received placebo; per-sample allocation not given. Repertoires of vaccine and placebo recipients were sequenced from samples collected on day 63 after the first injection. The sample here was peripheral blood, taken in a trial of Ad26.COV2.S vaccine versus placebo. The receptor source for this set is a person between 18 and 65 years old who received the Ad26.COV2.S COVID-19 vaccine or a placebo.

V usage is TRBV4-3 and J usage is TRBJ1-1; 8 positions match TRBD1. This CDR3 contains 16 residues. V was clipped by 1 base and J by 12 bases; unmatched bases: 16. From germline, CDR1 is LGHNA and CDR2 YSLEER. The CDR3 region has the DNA TGCGCCAGCAGCCAAGGCCTTATTATTGCTGGACAGGGCTCTTTCTTT. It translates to CASSQGLIIAGQGSFF.

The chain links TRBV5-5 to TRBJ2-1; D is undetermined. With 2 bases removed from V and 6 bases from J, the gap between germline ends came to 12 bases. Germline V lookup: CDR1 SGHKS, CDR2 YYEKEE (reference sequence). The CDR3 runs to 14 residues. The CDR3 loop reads CASSFDGFGNEQFF. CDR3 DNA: TGTGCCAGCAGCTTCGACGGGTTTGGCAATGAGCAGTTCTTC.

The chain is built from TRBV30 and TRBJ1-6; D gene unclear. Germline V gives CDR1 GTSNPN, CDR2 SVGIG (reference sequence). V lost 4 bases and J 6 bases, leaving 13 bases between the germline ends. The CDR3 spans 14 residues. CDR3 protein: CAWNPQIFNSPLHF. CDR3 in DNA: TGTGCCTGGAATCCACAGATATTTAATTCACCCCTCCACTTT.

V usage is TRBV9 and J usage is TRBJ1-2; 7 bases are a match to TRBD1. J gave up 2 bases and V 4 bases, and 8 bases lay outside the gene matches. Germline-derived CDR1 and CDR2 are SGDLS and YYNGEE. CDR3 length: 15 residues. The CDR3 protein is CASSTRTGTNYGYTF. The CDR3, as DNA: TGTGCCAGCAGCACCCGGACAGGAACAAACTATGGCTACACCTTC.

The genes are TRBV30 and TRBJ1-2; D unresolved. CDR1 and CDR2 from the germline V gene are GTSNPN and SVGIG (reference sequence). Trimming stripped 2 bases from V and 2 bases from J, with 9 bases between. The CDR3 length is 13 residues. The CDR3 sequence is CAWSWTQNYGYTF. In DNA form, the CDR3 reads TGTGCCTGGAGTTGGACGCAAAACTATGGCTACACCTTC.